These 29 T cell receptor beta chains were sequenced from one sample in a study of cytomegalovirus exposure and HLA in healthy donors. PCR used 60 Vbeta primers and 13 Jbeta primers. This table comes from immunoSEQ multiplex PCR, and its TCRdb copy is limited to in-frame clones, with some not included. The sample holds roughly 180,000 clones, roughly 80% seen once. The sequencing input was PBMCs. The receptors come from a male donor in good health and CMV-seronegative.

The chain carries TRBV2 and TRBJ2-5; 8 positions agree with TRBD1. V gave up 6 bases and J gave up 4 bases; unmatched junction bases: 10. Germline values: CDR1 SNHLY, CDR2 FYNNEI. This CDR3 contains 15 residues. The CDR3 DNA reads TGTGCCAGCAGCGTACCCAGGGGGCGGGGAGAGACCCAGTACTTC. It is translated as CASSVPRGRGETQYF.

The rearrangement uses TRBV18 and TRBJ1-5, with D possibly being TRBD1 (6 bases). There are 15 residues in the CDR3. Trimming stripped 3 bases from V and 1 base from J, with 10 bases between. Germline CDR1 is KGHSH and CDR2 is LQKENI. CDR3 residues: CASSPNDRSNQPQHF. Here the CDR3 DNA reads TGTGCCAGCTCACCTAACGACAGGAGCAATCAGCCCCAGCATTTT.

A remark on this clone: The junction departs from germline at one end; a sequencing error may be responsible. The rearrangement joins TRBV7-7 to TRBJ2-5, with TRBD2 matching 14 bases. The CDR3 is 21 amino acids. The germline gives CDR1 SSHAT, CDR2 FNYEAQ (reference sequence). The CDR3 protein is CASSLKTRGPGTSGSSETQYF. In DNA form, the CDR3 reads TGTGCTAGCAGCTTAAAAACTAGAGGCCCCGGGACTAGCGGGAGCTCGGAGACCCAGTACTTC.

The rearrangement uses TRBV30 and TRBJ2-1; 7 bases fit TRBD2. Trimming took 5 bases from V and 9 from J; bases not matched to a gene: 19. The CDR3 is 16 amino acids. CDR1 GTSNPN and CDR2 SVGIG come from the germline V gene (reference sequence). The CDR3 DNA follows: TGTGCCTGGCGCTCCTTTCTCAGGCGGGGGAGGTTTGAGCAGTTCTTC. Translating it yields CAWRSFLRRGRFEQFF.

The rearrangement uses TRBV7-3 and TRBJ2-7; tentatively, D is TRBD2 (6 bases). The length of the CDR3 is 14 residues. V lost 5 bases and J 5 bases, leaving 16 bases between the germline ends. The germline V gene has CDR1 SGHTA and CDR2 FQGTGA. CDR3 region: CASSPSGPGNEQYF. Here the CDR3 DNA reads TGTGCCAGCAGCCCAAGCGGGCCGGGGAACGAGCAGTACTTC.

This clone turned up a few times. DNA of the CDR3: TGTGCCAGCAGCCAAGTAGGGGTCAATCAGCCCCAGCATTTT. The encoded protein is CASSQVGVNQPQHF. The rearrangement links TRBV14 to TRBJ1-5, with D perhaps TRBD1 (5 bases). This CDR3 comprises 14 residues. Trimming removed 1 base at V and 3 bases at J, with 7 bases between. Germline V gene lookup returns CDR1 SGHDN and CDR2 FVKESK.

The V and J genes are TRBV27 and TRBJ1-2; 9 bases are shared with TRBD1. V was pared by 6 bases and J by 3 bases, with 2 bases of the junction left unmatched. Germline CDR1 reads MNHEY; CDR2 reads SMNVEV (reference sequence). This CDR3 contains 13 residues. The CDR3, as DNA: TGTGCCAGCAGGACAGGGGGGGACTATGGCTACACCTTC. It specifies CASRTGGDYGYTF.

The chain carries TRBV21-1 and TRBJ2-2; TRBD2, the table's D call, was not compared with the DNA. TRBV21-1 is a pseudogene. This CDR3 has 16 amino acids. CDR3 coding DNA: TGTGCCAGCAGCAAATATAGGACTCAGAACACCGGGGAGCTGTTTTTT. Its translation: CASSKYRTQNTGELFF.

The J gene is TRBJ2-7, the V gene TRBV19; tentatively, D is TRBD1 (6 bases). The CDR3 is 13 amino acids. Germline V gene data show CDR1 as LNHDA and CDR2 as SQIVND (reference sequence). Trimming cost V 4 bases and J 3 bases, with 10 bases left between them. The CDR3 reads CASSRTANYEQYF. The DNA of the CDR3 is TGTGCCAGTAGTAGGACAGCTAACTACGAGCAGTACTTC.

V gene TRBV9 combines with J gene TRBJ2-1, with D perhaps TRBD2 (5 bases). This CDR3 has 15 amino acids. CDR1 is SGDLS and CDR2 is YYNGEE in the germline V gene. V dropped 4 bases and J dropped 6 bases, with 17 bases sitting between them. The CDR3 region has the DNA TGTGCCAGCAGCTCCCACGATTCCAGCGGCAATGAGCAGTTCTTC. Amino acid sequence: CASSSHDSSGNEQFF.

The chain combines TRBV27 with TRBJ2-5; weak D call: TRBD2 (5 bases). Gene TRBJ2-7 matches the end of the DNA better, so the J call may be wrong. Germline V gene sequence: CDR1 MNHEY, CDR2 SMNVEV (reference sequence). The CDR3 extends over 14 amino acids. Here the CDR3 reads CASRGWRTGYEQYF. The CDR3 DNA follows: TGTGCCAGCAGGGGGTGGAGGACGGGCTACGAGCAGTACTTC.

Details on this clone: One end of the junction is discordant with germline, which a read error may explain. The CDR3, as DNA: TGTGCCAGCGGCTTAGACGGAGGCTACACCGGGGAGCTGTTTTTT. This codes for CASGLDGGYTGELFF. The rearrangement joins TRBV5-6 to TRBJ2-2, with D possibly matching TRBD2 (5 bases). Germline-derived CDR1 and CDR2 are SGHDT and YYEEEE. The CDR3 has 15 residues.

CDR3 coding DNA: TGTGCCAGCAGCCCGCCAGGGTTGGAGGAGCAGTTCTTC. It yields the protein CASSPPGLEEQFF. The chain recombines TRBV11-3 with TRBJ2-1; D is possibly TRBD1 (5 bases). Germline lookup yields CDR1 SGHNT and CDR2 YENEEA. CDR3 length: 13 residues. V shed 5 bases and J shed 10 bases, with 15 bases lying between them.

The chain recombines TRBV7-9 with TRBJ2-7; D is perhaps TRBD2 (6 bases). This CDR3 is built from 14 residues. Germline CDR1 SEHNR, CDR2 FQNEAQ (reference sequence). V was trimmed by 3 bases and J by 4 bases, leaving 13 bases between them. This CDR3 reads CASSFPGTVYEQYF. DNA for the CDR3: TGTGCCAGCAGCTTCCCCGGGACTGTATACGAGCAGTACTTC.

The rearrangement links TRBV28 to TRBJ2-7; a possible D gene is TRBD2 (6 bases). Germline V gene data show CDR1 as MDHEN and CDR2 as SYDVKM. Trimming cost V 3 bases and J 2 bases, with 14 bases left between them. This CDR3 contains 15 residues. The CDR3 nucleotides are TGTGCCAGCAGTTTTTCGGGAGAGAGGCCCTACGAGCAGTACTTC. Translating it yields CASSFSGERPYEQYF.

This chain uses TRBV4-1 with TRBJ2-2; 13 bases map to TRBD2. This CDR3 spans 19 amino acids. Unmatched junction bases numbered 10, after V lost 0 bases and J lost 6 bases. Looked up from germline, CDR1 is MGHRA and CDR2 is YSYEKL. CDR3 DNA: TGCGCCAGCAGCCAAGACTGGGGACTAGCGGGGAGGAAAGCCGGGGAGCTGTTTTTT. Residues: CASSQDWGLAGRKAGELFF.

The V and J genes are TRBV6-5 and TRBJ2-7, with 8 positions matching TRBD1. The germline CDR1 and CDR2 sequences are MNHEY and SVGAGI. The CDR3 has 15 residues. V was clipped by 6 bases and J by 0 bases; unmatched bases: 7. CDR3 DNA: TGTGCCAGCAGCCGTCACAGGGGGGCCTCCTACGAGCAGTACTTC. Residues: CASSRHRGASYEQYF.

For this clone: One end of the junction fails to match germline, which may point to a read error. The chain couples TRBV7-7 to TRBJ2-5, with TRBD2 identical over 8 bases. There are 16 residues in the CDR3. The germline CDR1 and CDR2 sequences are SSHAT and FNYEAQ (reference sequence). CDR3 loop: CASSLGLAGSQETQYF. The CDR3 region has the DNA TGTGCTAGCAGCTTAGGTTTAGCGGGATCCCAAGAGACCCAGTACTTC.

The V and J genes are TRBV4-2 and TRBJ2-1; TRBD1 aligns across 9 bases. With 0 bases clipped from V and 2 bases from J, the junction kept 5 bases outside the gene matches. The germline V gene has CDR1 LGHNA and CDR2 YNFKEQ. This CDR3 is 17 amino acids long. The CDR3 protein is CASSQDGGDRAYNEQFF. CDR3 DNA sequence: TGTGCCAGCAGCCAAGATGGGGGGGACAGGGCCTACAATGAGCAGTTCTTC.

The genes are TRBV5-8 and TRBJ2-7; D might be TRBD1 (7 bases). Germline loops: CDR1 SGHTS, CDR2 YDEGEE. This CDR3 comprises 14 residues. Trimming cost V 10 bases and J 0 bases, with 17 bases left between them. The CDR3 DNA reads as TGTGCCGGCGGGGACAGAGCCGACTCCTACGAGCAGTACTTC. It codes for CAGGDRADSYEQYF. The variable domain in full, with the rest retrieved from reference TRBV5-8 and TRBJ2-7, is EAGVTQSPTHLIKTRGQQATLRCSPISGHTSVYWYQQALGLGLQFLLWYDEGEERNRGNFPPRFSGRQFPNYSSELNVNALELEDSALYLCAGGDRADSYEQYFGPGTRLTVT.

In its sample, this clone was seen a few times. The chain uses TRBV6-6 and TRBJ2-5; D perhaps matches TRBD2 (6 bases). The V gene's germline CDR1 is MNHNY and CDR2 SVGAGI (reference sequence). V shed 6 bases and J shed 4 bases, with 18 bases lying between them. The CDR3 is 15 amino acids. CDR3 nucleotides: TGTGCCAGCAGCCCGGGCCCGTTGGGGGGAGAGACCCAGTACTTC. Its translation is CASSPGPLGGETQYF.

V usage is TRBV14 and J usage is TRBJ2-7, with TRBD1 matching 8 bases. This CDR3 region has 13 residues. V lost 7 bases, J lost 2 bases, and 4 bases stayed unmatched. In germline, CDR1 is SGHDN, CDR2 FVKESK. CDR3 bases: TGTGCCAGCAATGACAGGGGAGCCTACGAGCAGTACTTC. Residues: CASNDRGAYEQYF. Full variable domain (missing parts from reference TRBV14 and TRBJ2-7): EAGVTQFPSHSVIEKGQTVTLRCDPISGHDNLYWYRRVMGKEIKFLLHFVKESKQDESGMPNNRFLAERTGGTYSTLKVQPAELEDSGVYFCASNDRGAYEQYFGPGTRLTVT.

The V call is TRBV29-1, the J call TRBJ2-1, with 11 bases identical to TRBD1. Germline assignment: CDR1 SQVTM and CDR2 ANQGSEA. The J segment lost 1 base and the V segment lost 8 bases, leaving 4 bases of the junction unmatched. The CDR3 is made up of 14 amino acids. CDR3 residues: CSSGQGASYNEQFF. The CDR3 DNA is TGCAGCTCTGGACAGGGGGCGTCCTACAATGAGCAGTTCTTC.

This rearrangement joins TRBV7-2 to TRBJ2-4; TRBD1 matches at 12 bases. After removal of 5 bases from V and 1 base from J, the junction contained 12 bases not matched to a gene. CDR3 length: 19 amino acids. Germline V lookup: CDR1 SGHTA, CDR2 FQGNSA. The CDR3 spells CASSPPRDRGRTAKNIQYF. For the CDR3, the DNA is TGTGCCAGCAGCCCACCCCGGGACAGGGGGCGCACGGCCAAAAACATTCAGTACTTC.

This chain uses TRBV30 with TRBJ2-4, with D perhaps TRBD2 (5 bases). The CDR3 spans 15 residues. Germline V gives CDR1 GTSNPN, CDR2 SVGIG (reference sequence). V lost 1 base and J lost 1, with 11 bases in between. The CDR3 here is CAWSGSIAAKNIQYF. The CDR3 DNA follows: TGTGCCTGGAGTGGAAGCATAGCGGCCAAAAACATTCAGTACTTC.

V and J are TRBV27 and TRBJ2-7, with 7 bases fitting TRBD2. The junction had 5 bases not matched to a gene; V was cut back by 0 bases and J by 0 bases. Germline V gene lookup returns CDR1 MNHEY and CDR2 SMNVEV (reference sequence). CDR3 length: 16 amino acids. The CDR3 DNA sequence: TGTGCCAGCAGTTTATCGAGCCCTAGCGGCTCCTACGAGCAGTACTTC. This gives the protein CASSLSSPSGSYEQYF.

In the case of this clone: The junction departs from germline at one end; a sequencing error may be responsible. The chain combines TRBV5-6 with TRBJ1-2; 7 nucleotides match TRBD1. Germline loops: CDR1 SGHDT, CDR2 YYEEEE. The CDR3 runs to 13 residues. CDR3 sequence (DNA): TGTGCCAGCAGTTTGGGACAGCTTTATGGCTACACCTTC. This encodes CASSLGQLYGYTF.

CDR3 sequence: CASSFRASGYNEQFF. The CDR3 nucleotides are TGTGCCAGCAGCTTCCGGGCTAGCGGGTACAATGAGCAGTTCTTC. The chain carries TRBV7-3 and TRBJ2-1; TRBD2 matches 8 bases. The V and J ends lost 3 bases and 4 bases, in that order; junction bases with no gene match: 5. The germline gives CDR1 SGHTA, CDR2 FQGTGA. The length of the CDR3 is 15 residues.

This clone was seen only once. The chain couples TRBV28 to TRBJ2-6, with a weak D call TRBD1 (6 bases). The CDR3 sequence is 16 residues long. Germline values: CDR1 MDHEN, CDR2 SYDVKM. The germline V and J ends were trimmed by 5 bases and 1 base, with 12 bases remaining between them. Written as DNA, the CDR3 is TGTGCCAGCAGTGTAACTACAGGGTCTGGGGCCAACGTCCTGACTTTC. Translated: CASSVTTGSGANVLTF.